A single sample gave rise to the 4 T cell receptor beta chains below, sequenced in a study of T cells after yellow fever vaccination. TCRdb itself ran the 5' RACE reads through MiXCR, one entry per CDR3 protein. The profile shows 400,000 or so distinct CDR3 sequences, under 20% of them singletons. The sample in question was PBMCs, obtained before the yellow fever booster vaccination. These receptor sequences come from a man aged 18-30 years who received the YFV17D yellow fever vaccine.

The rearrangement joins TRBV15 to TRBJ2-1, with a weak D call TRBD2 (6 bases). Per germline, CDR1 LNHNV and CDR2 YYDKDF (reference sequence). V was shortened by 0 bases and J by 0 bases, with 15 bases between the two germline ends. This CDR3 spans 18 amino acids. CDR3 region: CATSRDPPGGGSYNEQFF. CDR3 in DNA: TGTGCCACCAGCAGAGACCCGCCTGGGGGAGGCTCCTACAATGAGCAGTTCTTC.

This chain uses TRBV20-1 with TRBJ1-2, with 9 bases identical to TRBD1. V lost 4 bases to trimming and J lost 4 bases; unmatched junction nucleotides: 4. This CDR3 spans 13 amino acids. Looked up from germline, CDR1 is DFQATT and CDR2 is SNEGSKA (reference sequence). For the CDR3, the DNA is TGCAGTGCTACCCCGACAGGGGGCTATGGCTACACCTTC. Protein: CSATPTGGYGYTF.

This clonotype was counted once. The rearrangement uses TRBV6-1 and TRBJ1-1, with 9 bases identical to TRBD1. CDR3 size: 14 residues. CDR1 and CDR2 (germline): MNHNS, SASEGT. Germline trimming cut 2 bases from V and 7 bases from J; bases unmatched to any gene: 5. The CDR3 DNA follows: TGTGCCAGCAGTGAACCGGGACAGGGAGGTGAAGCTTTCTTT. Its protein is CASSEPGQGGEAFF.

This clonotype occurred a few times. V is TRBV6-1 and J is TRBJ1-1; possible D gene TRBD1, 5 bases. Germline V gene lookup returns CDR1 MNHNS and CDR2 SASEGT. With 3 bases removed from V and 5 bases from J, the gap between germline ends came to 7 bases. The CDR3 is made up of 12 amino acids. The CDR3 region has the DNA TGTGCCAGCAGTGAGCAGGGAACTGAAGCTTTCTTT. Its protein is CASSEQGTEAFF.